A selection of T cell receptor beta chains follows, all from one sample in a study of blood T cell repertoires in COVID-19. Measured with immunoSEQ multiplex PCR; TCRdb has only the in-frame clones, and not every one. The sample lists about 89,000 clones, 75% to 85% occurring once. Sequenced sample: peripheral blood. All receptors derive from a woman of 80 years or more with acute or convalescent COVID-19. Both conserved end residues are part of each CDR3. D genes are given only for firm matches. A clone size is listed for some rows: how often the clone was seen (once, few, many), or a class if it is expanded.

cdr3_nt: TGTGCCAGCAGCACACAGGGTACGTGGCGAGAGACCCAGTACTTC; cdr3_aa: CASSTQGTWRETQYF; d_call: -; cdr3_length: 15; clone_size: -; j_call: TRBJ2-5; v_call: TRBV3-1/TRBV3-2
cdr3_nt: TGCGGCCTGGGGGGGAACTATGGCTACACCTTC; cdr3_aa: CGLGGNYGYTF; d_call: -; cdr3_length: 11; clone_size: few; j_call: TRBJ1-2; v_call: TRBV20-1
cdr3_nt: TGTGCCAGCAGCCGACCCCTCCGGGGGGGCTACGACAATGAGCAGTTCTTC; cdr3_aa: CASSRPLRGGYDNEQFF; d_call: TRBD2; cdr3_length: 17; clone_size: -; j_call: TRBJ2-1; v_call: TRBV11-2
cdr3_nt: TGTGCCAGCAGCCCCGAGCTAGCGGGAGTAAATGAGCAGTTCTTC; cdr3_aa: CASSPELAGVNEQFF; d_call: TRBD2; cdr3_length: 15; clone_size: -; j_call: TRBJ2-1; v_call: TRBV7-7
cdr3_nt: TGTGCCAGCAGCTTGGGACAGGCCCACGAGGGCGTGGAGCAGTTCTTC; cdr3_aa: CASSLGQAHEGVEQFF; d_call: TRBD1; cdr3_length: 16; clone_size: -; j_call: TRBJ2-1; v_call: TRBV11-2
cdr3_nt: TGTGCCAGCAGTCTCCCAGGACAGATGAATCAGCCCCAGCATTTT; cdr3_aa: CASSLPGQMNQPQHF; d_call: -; cdr3_length: 15; clone_size: -; j_call: TRBJ1-5; v_call: TRBV13
cdr3_nt: TGTGCCAGCAGCCGTGGACTAGCGGTCTCCTACGAGCAGTACTTC; cdr3_aa: CASSRGLAVSYEQYF; d_call: TRBD2; cdr3_length: 15; clone_size: -; j_call: TRBJ2-7; v_call: TRBV6-5
cdr3_nt: TGTGCCTGGAGTGGAACGCGGACCGGGGAGCTGTTTTTT; cdr3_aa: CAWSGTRTGELFF; d_call: -; cdr3_length: 13; clone_size: -; j_call: TRBJ2-2; v_call: TRBV30
cdr3_nt: TGTGCCAGCAGCTTATCGGGTAATTCCTACAATGAGCAGTTCTTC; cdr3_aa: CASSLSGNSYNEQFF; d_call: -; cdr3_length: 15; clone_size: -; j_call: TRBJ2-1; v_call: TRBV7-6
cdr3_nt: TGTGCCAGCAGCTTGACTAGCGGGAGCGTACCCTACGAGCAGTACTTC; cdr3_aa: CASSLTSGSVPYEQYF; d_call: TRBD2; cdr3_length: 16; clone_size: -; j_call: TRBJ2-7; v_call: TRBV11-2
cdr3_nt: TGTGCCAGCAGCAGGGACAGGTCCTACGAGCAGTACTTC; cdr3_aa: CASSRDRSYEQYF; d_call: TRBD1; cdr3_length: 13; clone_size: -; j_call: TRBJ2-7; v_call: TRBV6-5
cdr3_nt: TGTGCCAGCAGTTTATCGGGGAGGGCCACCGACGAGCAGTACTTC; cdr3_aa: CASSLSGRATDEQYF; d_call: TRBD2; cdr3_length: 15; clone_size: -; j_call: TRBJ2-7; v_call: TRBV27
cdr3_nt: TGTGCCAGCAGCGACGTGAAGCGGGGTTCCTACGAGCAGTACTTC; cdr3_aa: CASSDVKRGSYEQYF; d_call: TRBD2; cdr3_length: 15; clone_size: -; j_call: TRBJ2-7; v_call: TRBV2
cdr3_nt: TGTGCCAGCAGCCTGCGACTAGCGGGGGGGCTAGGCACCGGGGAGCTGTTTTTT; cdr3_aa: CASSLRLAGGLGTGELFF; d_call: TRBD2; cdr3_length: 18; clone_size: -; j_call: TRBJ2-2; v_call: TRBV11-2
cdr3_nt: TGTGCCAGCAGAAAGAGGGTTGGCTACACCTTC; cdr3_aa: CASRKRVGYTF; d_call: -; cdr3_length: 11; clone_size: -; j_call: TRBJ1-2; v_call: TRBV12-3/TRBV12-4
cdr3_nt: TGCGCCAGCAGCTTGGCCCGGATGAGCGGTGAGACCCAGTACTTC; cdr3_aa: CASSLARMSGETQYF; d_call: -; cdr3_length: 15; clone_size: -; j_call: TRBJ2-5; v_call: TRBV5-1
cdr3_nt: TGTGCCAGCAGCGTAGCGGACAGGTTGGCCAAAAACATTCAGTACTTC; cdr3_aa: CASSVADRLAKNIQYF; d_call: TRBD1; cdr3_length: 16; clone_size: -; j_call: TRBJ2-4; v_call: TRBV9
cdr3_nt: TGTGCCTGGACGGGTTTTGGCACTGAAGCTTTCTTT; cdr3_aa: CAWTGFGTEAFF; d_call: -; cdr3_length: 12; clone_size: -; j_call: TRBJ1-1; v_call: TRBV30
cdr3_nt: TGTGCCAGCAGCTTCGGGTTGAACACTGAAGCTTTCTTT; cdr3_aa: CASSFGLNTEAFF; d_call: -; cdr3_length: 13; clone_size: -; j_call: TRBJ1-1; v_call: TRBV5-6
cdr3_nt: TGCGCCAGCAGTGAACCTAGCGGGAGGGCCGCAGATACGCAGTATTTT; cdr3_aa: CASSEPSGRAADTQYF; d_call: TRBD2; cdr3_length: 16; clone_size: once; j_call: TRBJ2-3; v_call: TRBV10-2
cdr3_nt: TGTGCCAGCAGTGAAGAGCGGCTAGCTGAGACCCAGTACTTC; cdr3_aa: CASSEERLAETQYF; d_call: -; cdr3_length: 14; clone_size: -; j_call: TRBJ2-5; v_call: TRBV2
cdr3_nt: TGCGCCAGCAGCCAACAACTAGCGGGGCTCTACACAGATACGCAGTATTTT; cdr3_aa: CASSQQLAGLYTDTQYF; d_call: TRBD2; cdr3_length: 17; clone_size: -; j_call: TRBJ2-3; v_call: TRBV4-1
cdr3_nt: TGTGCCAGCCGATTATCCCCAAATTCACCCCTCCACTTT; cdr3_aa: CASRLSPNSPLHF; d_call: -; cdr3_length: 13; clone_size: few; j_call: TRBJ1-6; v_call: TRBV27
cdr3_nt: TGCGCCAGCAGCCACTACTTATCGGACAGGTCCGGCAATGAGCAGTTCTTC; cdr3_aa: CASSHYLSDRSGNEQFF; d_call: TRBD1; cdr3_length: 17; clone_size: -; j_call: TRBJ2-1; v_call: TRBV4-1
cdr3_nt: TGTGCCAGCAGTTCCCCCCTGGAGACCCAGTACTTC; cdr3_aa: CASSSPLETQYF; d_call: -; cdr3_length: 12; clone_size: -; j_call: TRBJ2-5; v_call: TRBV6-5
cdr3_nt: TGTGCCAGCAGTCCTTGGACAGACTCGGGGCAGCCCCAGCATTTT; cdr3_aa: CASSPWTDSGQPQHF; d_call: -; cdr3_length: 15; clone_size: -; j_call: TRBJ1-5; v_call: TRBV27
cdr3_nt: TGTGCCAGCAGCTTAGATAGAAGAGGCGAGCAGTTCTTC; cdr3_aa: CASSLDRRGEQFF; d_call: -; cdr3_length: 13; clone_size: -; j_call: TRBJ2-1; v_call: TRBV11-3
cdr3_nt: TGTGCCAGCAGTCCCATCCCTGGACTAGCGGGCCGGGGAGACACCGGGGAGCTGTTTTTT; cdr3_aa: CASSPIPGLAGRGDTGELFF; d_call: TRBD2; cdr3_length: 20; clone_size: -; j_call: TRBJ2-2; v_call: TRBV27
cdr3_nt: TGTGCCAGCAGCCGCGGGGGGCCGGGGCAGCCCCAGCATTTT; cdr3_aa: CASSRGGPGQPQHF; d_call: -; cdr3_length: 14; clone_size: -; j_call: TRBJ1-5; v_call: TRBV7-2
cdr3_nt: TGTGCCAGCAGTGAAATGGCGGGAGCTCGGTATGAGCAGTTCTTC; cdr3_aa: CASSEMAGARYEQFF; d_call: TRBD2; cdr3_length: 15; clone_size: -; j_call: TRBJ2-1; v_call: TRBV2
cdr3_nt: TGCAGCGTTGGGAGTTTCACCGGGGAGCTGTTTTTT; cdr3_aa: CSVGSFTGELFF; d_call: -; cdr3_length: 12; clone_size: -; j_call: TRBJ2-2; v_call: TRBV29-1
cdr3_nt: TGTGCCAGCTCACCGCGAAGGTCGGGACAAGAGACCCAGTACTTC; cdr3_aa: CASSPRRSGQETQYF; d_call: -; cdr3_length: 15; clone_size: -; j_call: TRBJ2-5; v_call: TRBV18
cdr3_nt: TGCGCCAGCAGCCAAATCGGGGTTGTAGCTTTCTTT; cdr3_aa: CASSQIGVVAFF; d_call: -; cdr3_length: 12; clone_size: -; j_call: TRBJ1-1; v_call: TRBV4-1
cdr3_nt: TGTGCCAGTTCACGACGGGAGTGGGGAGAATACACAGATACGCAGTATTTT; cdr3_aa: CASSRREWGEYTDTQYF; d_call: -; cdr3_length: 17; clone_size: once; j_call: TRBJ2-3; v_call: TRBV9
cdr3_nt: TGTGCCTCCCCTCGCGCTTGGGGCCCCTACAATGAGCAGTTCTTC; cdr3_aa: CASPRAWGPYNEQFF; d_call: -; cdr3_length: 15; clone_size: -; j_call: TRBJ2-1; v_call: TRBV6-4
cdr3_nt: TGCAGCGTTGATTTACAGGGGGCCTATGGCTACACCTTC; cdr3_aa: CSVDLQGAYGYTF; d_call: TRBD1; cdr3_length: 13; clone_size: -; j_call: TRBJ1-2; v_call: TRBV29-1
cdr3_nt: TGTGCCAGTAGTATACGGAAAACAGCCACTGAAGCTTTCTTT; cdr3_aa: CASSIRKTATEAFF; d_call: -; cdr3_length: 14; clone_size: -; j_call: TRBJ1-1; v_call: TRBV19
cdr3_nt: TGTGCCAGCAGTTTATCCTACGCCACTGAAGCTTTCTTT; cdr3_aa: CASSLSYATEAFF; d_call: -; cdr3_length: 13; clone_size: medium-sized; j_call: TRBJ1-1; v_call: TRBV27
cdr3_nt: TGTGCCAGCAGCTTAGCGCAGGGGTACTATGGCTACACCTTC; cdr3_aa: CASSLAQGYYGYTF; d_call: -; cdr3_length: 14; clone_size: -; j_call: TRBJ1-2; v_call: TRBV7-9
cdr3_nt: TGTGCCAGCAGTTACTCTTTGAGGGCTCAGCCCCAGCATTTT; cdr3_aa: CASSYSLRAQPQHF; d_call: -; cdr3_length: 14; clone_size: -; j_call: TRBJ1-5; v_call: TRBV6-2/TRBV6-3
cdr3_nt: TGTGCCAGCATGACTGACGGCTTTGGTGAAGCTTTCTTT; cdr3_aa: CASMTDGFGEAFF; d_call: -; cdr3_length: 13; clone_size: -; j_call: TRBJ1-1; v_call: TRBV6-5
cdr3_nt: TGTGCCAGCAGCCGAAGCTTGGACAGGGCCTCCTACGAGCAGTACTTC; cdr3_aa: CASSRSLDRASYEQYF; d_call: TRBD1; cdr3_length: 16; clone_size: -; j_call: TRBJ2-7; v_call: TRBV5-5
cdr3_nt: TGTGCCATCAGTGAGGGACTCACCCTCTCCTACGAGCAGTACTTC; cdr3_aa: CAISEGLTLSYEQYF; d_call: -; cdr3_length: 15; clone_size: -; j_call: TRBJ2-7; v_call: TRBV10-3
cdr3_nt: TGTGCTAGTGGCCTGGGTATTAGCGGGGGCACAGATACGCAGTATTTT; cdr3_aa: CASGLGISGGTDTQYF; d_call: TRBD2; cdr3_length: 16; clone_size: -; j_call: TRBJ2-3; v_call: TRBV12-5
cdr3_nt: TGTGCCAGCAGCCAACTAACCGGGAGCACCGACGAGCAGTACTTC; cdr3_aa: CASSQLTGSTDEQYF; d_call: -; cdr3_length: 15; clone_size: once; j_call: TRBJ2-7; v_call: TRBV4-2
cdr3_nt: TGTGCCAGTGGACAGATAGGGAACACTGAAGCTTTCTTT; cdr3_aa: CASGQIGNTEAFF; d_call: -; cdr3_length: 13; clone_size: -; j_call: TRBJ1-1; v_call: TRBV19
cdr3_nt: TGCGCCAGCAGCGCGGGACAGGGACGGAGCGGGGAGCTGTTTTTT; cdr3_aa: CASSAGQGRSGELFF; d_call: TRBD1; cdr3_length: 15; clone_size: -; j_call: TRBJ2-2; v_call: TRBV5-1